Shown below are 21 T cell receptor beta chains from a single sample sequenced in a study of blood T cells in healthy people across ages. The authors ran a second PCR of 7 to 11 cycles using a sample-barcoded 5' primer and a J-beta primer mix. MiXCR, applied by TCRdb to the 5' RACE reads, yields one record per CDR3 protein. The sample shows 650,000 to 800,000 distinct CDR3 sequences, 44% of them seen only once. The sequenced sample consisted of blood. These receptors originate from a man aged 55 to 70 in good health.

The chain has TRBV9 and TRBJ2-7; 10 bases are shared with TRBD1. The J segment lost 4 bases and the V segment lost 0 bases, leaving 4 bases of the junction unmatched. The CDR3 runs to 15 residues. Germline lookup yields CDR1 SGDLS and CDR2 YYNGEE. The CDR3 protein is CASSVGTGQGYEQYF. The CDR3 DNA reads TGTGCCAGCAGCGTAGGCACGGGACAGGGGTACGAGCAGTACTTC. The full variable domain, with the rest looked up from reference TRBV9 and TRBJ2-7, is DSGVTQTPKHLITATGQRVTLRCSPRSGDLSVYWYQQSLDQGLQFLIQYYNGEERAKGNILERFSAQQFPDLHSELNLSSLELGDSALYFCASSVGTGQGYEQYFGPGTRLTVT.

The V gene is TRBV6-1, the J gene TRBJ2-1; D remains unclear. The V gene lost 5 bases and the J gene lost 5 bases, with 10 bases spanning the gap. The germline gives CDR1 MNHNS, CDR2 SASEGT. This CDR3 has 13 residues. The CDR3 loop is CASSPRLNNEQFF. As DNA, the CDR3 is TGTGCCAGCAGTCCCAGGTTGAACAATGAGCAGTTCTTC.

The rearrangement joins TRBV4-3 to TRBJ2-6; possible D gene TRBD1, 6 bases. Germline CDR1 reads LGHNA; CDR2 reads YSLEER. This CDR3 has 20 amino acids. V was shortened by 3 bases and J by 2 bases, with 23 bases between the two germline ends. CDR3 in DNA: TGCGCCAGCAGCCACCGGGCGACAGGCCAAGGGGTAACTGGGGCCAACGTCCTGACTTTC. It is translated as CASSHRATGQGVTGANVLTF.

This clonotype was observed once. The gene calls are TRBV19 and TRBJ2-2, with TRBD2 matching over 9 bases. Germline CDR1 is LNHDA and CDR2 is SQIVND (reference sequence). Germline trimming cut 7 bases from V and 8 bases from J; bases unmatched to any gene: 11. The length of the CDR3 is 15 residues. In DNA, the CDR3 is TGTGCCAGTACCCGGACTAGCGCGGCACATGGGGAGCTGTTTTTT. Its translation is CASTRTSAAHGELFF.

This clonotype was recorded a few times. The chain links TRBV5-1 to TRBJ2-7, with TRBD1 matching over 9 bases. The CDR3 has 17 amino acids. V shed 3 bases and J 0 bases; nucleotides not matched to a gene: 10. The germline gives CDR1 SGHRS, CDR2 YFSETQ. The CDR3 DNA reads TGCGCCAGCAGCTCGAACCCGGACAGGGGTGTCTCCTACGAGCAGTACTTC. Its translation: CASSSNPDRGVSYEQYF. The entire variable domain, with the rest obtained from reference TRBV5-1 and TRBJ2-7, is as follows: KAGVTQTPRYLIKTRGQQVTLSCSPISGHRSVSWYQQTPGQGLQFLFEYFSETQRNKGNFPGRFSGRQFSNSRSEMNVSTLELGDSALYLCASSSNPDRGVSYEQYFGPGTRLTVT.

In this sample, this clonotype turned up many times. V is TRBV21-1 and J is TRBJ2-3; whether TRBD1, the table's D call, matches the DNA was not checked. TRBV21-1 constitutes a pseudogene. The CDR3 spans 14 residues. This CDR3 reads CASSKDRGIDTQYF. CDR3 DNA: TGTGCCAGCAGCAAAGACAGGGGGATAGATACGCAGTATTTT.

A few counts support this clonotype. The V and J genes are TRBV3-1 and TRBJ2-5; D might be TRBD2 (5 bases). The CDR3 extends over 13 amino acids. The V end was cut by 4 bases, the J end by 9 bases, with 15 bases between. Per the germline V gene, CDR1 is LGHDT and CDR2 is YNNKEL (reference sequence). The CDR3 nucleotides read TGTGCCAGCAGCCGAGGCAGCGGCTCTCCCCAGTACTTC. This gives the protein CASSRGSGSPQYF.

The chain uses TRBV20-1 and TRBJ1-1, with D hard to call. Trimming took off 3 bases at V and 6 bases at J, with 8 bases between the two ends. Germline lookup yields CDR1 DFQATT and CDR2 SNEGSKA (reference sequence). This CDR3 is 11 amino acids long. The CDR3 loop is CSARRESEAFF. The DNA of the CDR3 is TGCAGTGCTAGGCGGGAATCTGAAGCTTTCTTT.

The chain carries TRBV20-1 and TRBJ2-3, with 9 positions matching TRBD2. The V gene end was trimmed by 5 bases and the J gene end by 3 bases; junction bases not matched to a gene: 6. Germline loops: CDR1 DFQATT, CDR2 SNEGSKA (reference sequence). This CDR3 comprises 14 residues. The CDR3 here is CSASLAGQTDTQYF. The DNA for the CDR3 is TGCAGTGCTTCTCTAGCGGGGCAAACAGATACGCAGTATTTT.

This clonotype turned up a few times. The gene calls are TRBV7-9 and TRBJ2-3; D gene uncertain. The V end was cut by 1 base, the J end by 4 bases, with 9 bases between. Germline CDR1 reads SEHNR; CDR2 reads FQNEAQ (reference sequence). This CDR3 has 14 residues. In nucleotides, the CDR3 is TGTGCCAGCAGCTTAGATAGGCTCTCAGATACGCAGTATTTT. Translating gives CASSLDRLSDTQYF.

The gene calls are TRBV6-2 or TRBV6-3 and TRBJ2-5; D remains ambiguous. The DNA end is more similar to TRBJ2-7, so the J call may be wrong. The length of the CDR3 is 15 residues. Germline loops: CDR1 MNHEY, CDR2 SVGEGT. The CDR3 DNA follows: TGTGCCAGCAGTTACTTGAGAGGTGCTAAGGACGAGCAGTACTTC. This translates into CASSYLRGAKDEQYF.

The rearrangement links TRBV21-1 to TRBJ1-5; TRBD1 was called by the table and not checked on the DNA. TRBV21-1 is described as a pseudogene. The CDR3 runs 11 residues. The DNA for the CDR3 is TGTGCCAGCCGACGGACATGGTTTCAGCATTTT. It encodes CASRRTWFQHF.

This chain joins TRBV6-2 or TRBV6-3 and TRBJ1-2; TRBD1 matches at 7 bases. CDR3 length: 13 amino acids. Per the germline V gene, CDR1 is MNHEY and CDR2 is SVGEGT. Unmatched junction bases numbered 9, after V lost 8 bases and J lost 6 bases. In nucleotides, the CDR3 is TGTGCCAGCGACAAGGACAGGCTCCATGGCTACACCTTC. Protein sequence: CASDKDRLHGYTF.

For the CDR3, the DNA is TGTGCCAGCTCACCACGGGACAGGGTTTCCAATGAGCAGTTCTTC. This gives the protein CASSPRDRVSNEQFF. The chain carries TRBV18 and TRBJ2-1; 9 bases fit TRBD1. Germline trimming cut 1 base from V and 6 bases from J; bases unmatched to any gene: 4. Germline-derived CDR1 and CDR2 are KGHSH and LQKENI. The CDR3 extends over 15 amino acids.

The chain carries TRBV6-2 or TRBV6-3 and TRBJ2-3, with D possibly TRBD2 on 5 matching bases. From germline, CDR1 is MNHEY and CDR2 SVGEGT. The CDR3 totals 14 residues. Trimming removed 6 bases from V and 0 bases from J, with 10 bases in between. The CDR3 region is CASSNSASTDTQYF. CDR3 DNA: TGTGCCAGCAGCAATAGCGCTAGCACAGATACGCAGTATTTT.

The table lists this clonotype with a count of one. Just one base apart from a much larger clone, this may be a read error. The chain couples TRBV12-3 or TRBV12-4 to TRBJ2-1; TRBD1 or TRBD2 may be the D gene (5 bases each). V gave up 3 bases and J gave up 13 bases, with 22 bases separating them. The CDR3 runs to 15 residues. CDR3 residues: CASSLGPQREETQFF. As DNA, the CDR3 is TGTGCCAGCAGTTTGGGACCACAAAGGGAAGAGACCCAGTTCTTC.

This chain connects TRBV20-1 to TRBJ1-1; D remains unclear. Germline CDR1 is DFQATT and CDR2 is SNEGSKA (reference sequence). V was shortened by 6 bases and J by 1 base, with 15 bases between the two germline ends. This CDR3 is built from 14 residues. CDR3 nucleotide sequence: TGCAGTGCCCAACATGCCCTACCGAACACTGAAGCTTTCTTT. It encodes CSAQHALPNTEAFF.

The CDR3 DNA reads as TGCAGTGTCCGATGGCAGGGGATTAAAGGCGAGCAGTACTTC. This encodes CSVRWQGIKGEQYF. V is TRBV20-1 and J is TRBJ2-5; D is perhaps TRBD1 (6 bases). The J call may be faulty, since TRBJ2-7 better matches the DNA end. This CDR3 is built from 14 residues. The V gene's germline CDR1 is DFQATT and CDR2 SNEGSKA (reference sequence).

The chain recombines TRBV11-2 with TRBJ2-7; TRBD1 aligns across 9 bases. The CDR3 totals 21 residues. Germline V gene lookup returns CDR1 SGHAT and CDR2 FQNNGV. Trimming cost V 4 bases and J 0 bases; bases outside gene matches: 22. CDR3 amino acids: CASSSMAGSRDRVLNSYEQYF. The CDR3 DNA sequence: TGTGCCAGCAGCTCCATGGCCGGATCTCGGGACAGGGTTCTTAACTCCTACGAGCAGTACTTC. Drawing the rest from reference TRBV11-2 and TRBJ2-7, the complete variable domain is EAGVAQSPRYKIIEKRQSVAFWCNPISGHATLYWYQQILGQGPKLLIQFQNNGVVDDSQLPKDRFSAERLKGVDSTLKIQPAKLEDSAVYLCASSSMAGSRDRVLNSYEQYFGPGTRLTVT.

The genes are TRBV2 and TRBJ2-5; D uncertain. V lost 5 bases and J lost 4, with 8 bases in between. The CDR3 spans 12 residues. The germline V gene encodes CDR1 SNHLY and CDR2 FYNNEI. The CDR3 loop reads CASSLRIETQYF. CDR3 DNA: TGTGCCAGCAGTTTGCGGATAGAGACCCAGTACTTC.

The chain recombines TRBV25-1 with TRBJ2-5; a possible D gene is TRBD1 (6 bases). Per germline, CDR1 MGHDK and CDR2 SYGVNS. This CDR3 is built from 15 residues. V was clipped by 4 bases and J by 11 bases, with 23 bases between them. CDR3 nucleotide sequence: TGTGCCAGCAGTGCCGGCAGGGGAATATACAATGAGCAGTACTTC. The encoded protein is CASSAGRGIYNEQYF.